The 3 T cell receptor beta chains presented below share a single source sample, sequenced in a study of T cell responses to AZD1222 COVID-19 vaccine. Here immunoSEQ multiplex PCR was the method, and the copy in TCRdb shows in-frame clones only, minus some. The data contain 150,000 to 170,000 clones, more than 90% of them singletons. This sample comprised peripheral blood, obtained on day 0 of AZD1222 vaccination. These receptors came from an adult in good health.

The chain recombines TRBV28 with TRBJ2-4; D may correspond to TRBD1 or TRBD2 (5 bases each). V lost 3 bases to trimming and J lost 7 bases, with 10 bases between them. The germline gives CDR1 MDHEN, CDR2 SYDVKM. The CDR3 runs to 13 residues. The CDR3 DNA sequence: TGTGCCAGCAGTTTCCGGGACCGGAACATTCAGTACTTC. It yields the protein CASSFRDRNIQYF.

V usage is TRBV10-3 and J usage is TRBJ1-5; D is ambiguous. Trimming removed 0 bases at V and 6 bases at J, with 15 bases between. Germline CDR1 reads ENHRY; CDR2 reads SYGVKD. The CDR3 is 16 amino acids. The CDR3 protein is CAISESRGGSGQPQHF. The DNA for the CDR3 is TGTGCCATCAGTGAGTCCCGGGGTGGAAGCGGTCAGCCCCAGCATTTT.

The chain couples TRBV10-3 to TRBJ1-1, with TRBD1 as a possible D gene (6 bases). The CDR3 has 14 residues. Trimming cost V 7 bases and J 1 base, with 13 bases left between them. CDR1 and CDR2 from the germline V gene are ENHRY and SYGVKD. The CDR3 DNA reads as TGTGCCATCAAGATAGACAGGACGAACACTGAAGCTTTCTTT. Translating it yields CAIKIDRTNTEAFF.